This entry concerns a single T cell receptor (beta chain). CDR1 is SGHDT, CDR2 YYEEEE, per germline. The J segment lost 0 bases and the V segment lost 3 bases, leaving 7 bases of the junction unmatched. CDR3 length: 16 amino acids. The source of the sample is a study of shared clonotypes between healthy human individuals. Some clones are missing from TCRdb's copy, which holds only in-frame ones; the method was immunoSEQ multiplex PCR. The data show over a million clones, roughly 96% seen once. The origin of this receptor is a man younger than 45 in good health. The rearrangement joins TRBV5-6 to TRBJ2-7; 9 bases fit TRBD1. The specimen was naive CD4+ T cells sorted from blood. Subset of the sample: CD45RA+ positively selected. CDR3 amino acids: CASSWKGQGISYEQYF. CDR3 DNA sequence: TGTGCCAGCAGCTGGAAGGGACAGGGTATCTCCTACGAGCAGTACTTC.